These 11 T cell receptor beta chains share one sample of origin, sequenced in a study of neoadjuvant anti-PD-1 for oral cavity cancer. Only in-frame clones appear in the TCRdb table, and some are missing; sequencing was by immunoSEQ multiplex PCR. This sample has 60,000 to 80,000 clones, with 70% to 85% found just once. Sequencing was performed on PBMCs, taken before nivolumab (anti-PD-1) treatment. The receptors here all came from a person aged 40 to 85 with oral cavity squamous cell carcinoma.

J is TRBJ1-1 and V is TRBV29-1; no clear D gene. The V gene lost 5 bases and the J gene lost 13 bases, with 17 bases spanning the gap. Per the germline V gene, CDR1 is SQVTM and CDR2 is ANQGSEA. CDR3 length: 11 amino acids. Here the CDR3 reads CSVSHTQSGFF. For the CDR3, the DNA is TGCAGCGTTAGCCACACACAGAGCGGTTTCTTT.

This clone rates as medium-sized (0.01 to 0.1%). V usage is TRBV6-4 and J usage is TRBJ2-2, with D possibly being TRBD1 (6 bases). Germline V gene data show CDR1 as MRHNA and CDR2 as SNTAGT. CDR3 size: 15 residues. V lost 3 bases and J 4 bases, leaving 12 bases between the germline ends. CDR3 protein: CASSEGAEGTGELFF. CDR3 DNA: TGTGCCAGCAGTGAGGGGGCAGAAGGCACCGGGGAGCTGTTTTTT.

CDR3 amino acids: CASRVEPSTGELFF. CDR3 DNA sequence: TGCGCCAGCAGGGTAGAGCCATCCACCGGGGAGCTGTTTTTT. The J gene is TRBJ2-2, the V gene TRBV5-1; no clear D gene. From germline, CDR1 is SGHRS and CDR2 YFSETQ. V was pared by 5 bases and J by 4 bases, with 12 bases between. CDR3 size: 14 residues.

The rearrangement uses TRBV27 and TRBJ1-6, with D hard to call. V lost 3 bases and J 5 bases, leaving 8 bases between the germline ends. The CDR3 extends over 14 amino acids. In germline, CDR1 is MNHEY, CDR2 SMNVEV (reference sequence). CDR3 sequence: CASSFGPHNSPLHF. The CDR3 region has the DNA TGTGCCAGCAGTTTCGGTCCGCATAATTCACCCCTCCACTTT.

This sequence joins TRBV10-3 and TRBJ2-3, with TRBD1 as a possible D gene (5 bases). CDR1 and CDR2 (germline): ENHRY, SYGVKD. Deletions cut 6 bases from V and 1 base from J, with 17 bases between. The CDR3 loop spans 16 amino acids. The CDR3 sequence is CAISDSPMEGTDTQYF. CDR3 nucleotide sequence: TGTGCCATCAGCGACAGCCCTATGGAAGGCACAGATACGCAGTATTTT.

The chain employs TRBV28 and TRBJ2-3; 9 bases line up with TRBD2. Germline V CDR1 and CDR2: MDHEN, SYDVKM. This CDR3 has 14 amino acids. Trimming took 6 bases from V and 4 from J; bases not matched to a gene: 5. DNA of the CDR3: TGTGCCAGCAGGACTAGCGGCCTCGCAGATACGCAGTATTTT. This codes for CASRTSGLADTQYF.

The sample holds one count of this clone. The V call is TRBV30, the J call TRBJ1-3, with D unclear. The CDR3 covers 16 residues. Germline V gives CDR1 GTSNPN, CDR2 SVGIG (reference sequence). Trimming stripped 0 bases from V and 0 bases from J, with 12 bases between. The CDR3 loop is CAWSVLGGSSGNTIYF. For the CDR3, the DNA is TGTGCCTGGAGTGTACTAGGAGGAAGCTCTGGAAACACCATATATTTT. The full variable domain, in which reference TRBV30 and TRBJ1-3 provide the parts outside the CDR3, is SQTIHQWPATLVQPVGSPLSLECTVEGTSNPNLYWYRQAAGRGLQLLFYSVGIGQISSEVPQNLSASRPQDRQFILSSKKLLLSDSGFYLCAWSVLGGSSGNTIYFGEGSWLTVV.

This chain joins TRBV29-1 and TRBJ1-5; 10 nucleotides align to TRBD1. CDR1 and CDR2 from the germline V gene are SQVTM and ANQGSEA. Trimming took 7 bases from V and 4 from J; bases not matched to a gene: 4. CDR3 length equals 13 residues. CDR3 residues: CSAGTGVNQPQHF. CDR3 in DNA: TGCAGCGCAGGGACAGGGGTGAATCAGCCCCAGCATTTT.

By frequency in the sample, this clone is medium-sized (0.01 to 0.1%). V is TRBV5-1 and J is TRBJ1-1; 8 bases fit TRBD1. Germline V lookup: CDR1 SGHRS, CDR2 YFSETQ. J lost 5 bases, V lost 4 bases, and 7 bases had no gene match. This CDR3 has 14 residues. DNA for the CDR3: TGCGCCAGCAGCGCAAGACAGGGGTTAACTGAAGCTTTCTTT. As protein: CASSARQGLTEAFF.

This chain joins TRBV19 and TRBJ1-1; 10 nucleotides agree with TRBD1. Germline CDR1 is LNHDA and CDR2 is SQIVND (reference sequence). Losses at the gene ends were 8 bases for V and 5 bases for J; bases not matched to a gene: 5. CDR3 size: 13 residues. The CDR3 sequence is CASCGQGVTEAFF. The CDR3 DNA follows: TGTGCCAGTTGCGGACAGGGGGTAACTGAAGCTTTCTTT.

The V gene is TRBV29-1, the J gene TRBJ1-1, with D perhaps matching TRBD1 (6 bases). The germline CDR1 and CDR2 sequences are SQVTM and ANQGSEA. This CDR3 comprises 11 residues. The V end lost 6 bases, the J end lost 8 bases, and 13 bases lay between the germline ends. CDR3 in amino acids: CSVGGGEEAFF. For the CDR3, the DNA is TGCAGCGTCGGGGGGGGCGAGGAAGCTTTCTTT.